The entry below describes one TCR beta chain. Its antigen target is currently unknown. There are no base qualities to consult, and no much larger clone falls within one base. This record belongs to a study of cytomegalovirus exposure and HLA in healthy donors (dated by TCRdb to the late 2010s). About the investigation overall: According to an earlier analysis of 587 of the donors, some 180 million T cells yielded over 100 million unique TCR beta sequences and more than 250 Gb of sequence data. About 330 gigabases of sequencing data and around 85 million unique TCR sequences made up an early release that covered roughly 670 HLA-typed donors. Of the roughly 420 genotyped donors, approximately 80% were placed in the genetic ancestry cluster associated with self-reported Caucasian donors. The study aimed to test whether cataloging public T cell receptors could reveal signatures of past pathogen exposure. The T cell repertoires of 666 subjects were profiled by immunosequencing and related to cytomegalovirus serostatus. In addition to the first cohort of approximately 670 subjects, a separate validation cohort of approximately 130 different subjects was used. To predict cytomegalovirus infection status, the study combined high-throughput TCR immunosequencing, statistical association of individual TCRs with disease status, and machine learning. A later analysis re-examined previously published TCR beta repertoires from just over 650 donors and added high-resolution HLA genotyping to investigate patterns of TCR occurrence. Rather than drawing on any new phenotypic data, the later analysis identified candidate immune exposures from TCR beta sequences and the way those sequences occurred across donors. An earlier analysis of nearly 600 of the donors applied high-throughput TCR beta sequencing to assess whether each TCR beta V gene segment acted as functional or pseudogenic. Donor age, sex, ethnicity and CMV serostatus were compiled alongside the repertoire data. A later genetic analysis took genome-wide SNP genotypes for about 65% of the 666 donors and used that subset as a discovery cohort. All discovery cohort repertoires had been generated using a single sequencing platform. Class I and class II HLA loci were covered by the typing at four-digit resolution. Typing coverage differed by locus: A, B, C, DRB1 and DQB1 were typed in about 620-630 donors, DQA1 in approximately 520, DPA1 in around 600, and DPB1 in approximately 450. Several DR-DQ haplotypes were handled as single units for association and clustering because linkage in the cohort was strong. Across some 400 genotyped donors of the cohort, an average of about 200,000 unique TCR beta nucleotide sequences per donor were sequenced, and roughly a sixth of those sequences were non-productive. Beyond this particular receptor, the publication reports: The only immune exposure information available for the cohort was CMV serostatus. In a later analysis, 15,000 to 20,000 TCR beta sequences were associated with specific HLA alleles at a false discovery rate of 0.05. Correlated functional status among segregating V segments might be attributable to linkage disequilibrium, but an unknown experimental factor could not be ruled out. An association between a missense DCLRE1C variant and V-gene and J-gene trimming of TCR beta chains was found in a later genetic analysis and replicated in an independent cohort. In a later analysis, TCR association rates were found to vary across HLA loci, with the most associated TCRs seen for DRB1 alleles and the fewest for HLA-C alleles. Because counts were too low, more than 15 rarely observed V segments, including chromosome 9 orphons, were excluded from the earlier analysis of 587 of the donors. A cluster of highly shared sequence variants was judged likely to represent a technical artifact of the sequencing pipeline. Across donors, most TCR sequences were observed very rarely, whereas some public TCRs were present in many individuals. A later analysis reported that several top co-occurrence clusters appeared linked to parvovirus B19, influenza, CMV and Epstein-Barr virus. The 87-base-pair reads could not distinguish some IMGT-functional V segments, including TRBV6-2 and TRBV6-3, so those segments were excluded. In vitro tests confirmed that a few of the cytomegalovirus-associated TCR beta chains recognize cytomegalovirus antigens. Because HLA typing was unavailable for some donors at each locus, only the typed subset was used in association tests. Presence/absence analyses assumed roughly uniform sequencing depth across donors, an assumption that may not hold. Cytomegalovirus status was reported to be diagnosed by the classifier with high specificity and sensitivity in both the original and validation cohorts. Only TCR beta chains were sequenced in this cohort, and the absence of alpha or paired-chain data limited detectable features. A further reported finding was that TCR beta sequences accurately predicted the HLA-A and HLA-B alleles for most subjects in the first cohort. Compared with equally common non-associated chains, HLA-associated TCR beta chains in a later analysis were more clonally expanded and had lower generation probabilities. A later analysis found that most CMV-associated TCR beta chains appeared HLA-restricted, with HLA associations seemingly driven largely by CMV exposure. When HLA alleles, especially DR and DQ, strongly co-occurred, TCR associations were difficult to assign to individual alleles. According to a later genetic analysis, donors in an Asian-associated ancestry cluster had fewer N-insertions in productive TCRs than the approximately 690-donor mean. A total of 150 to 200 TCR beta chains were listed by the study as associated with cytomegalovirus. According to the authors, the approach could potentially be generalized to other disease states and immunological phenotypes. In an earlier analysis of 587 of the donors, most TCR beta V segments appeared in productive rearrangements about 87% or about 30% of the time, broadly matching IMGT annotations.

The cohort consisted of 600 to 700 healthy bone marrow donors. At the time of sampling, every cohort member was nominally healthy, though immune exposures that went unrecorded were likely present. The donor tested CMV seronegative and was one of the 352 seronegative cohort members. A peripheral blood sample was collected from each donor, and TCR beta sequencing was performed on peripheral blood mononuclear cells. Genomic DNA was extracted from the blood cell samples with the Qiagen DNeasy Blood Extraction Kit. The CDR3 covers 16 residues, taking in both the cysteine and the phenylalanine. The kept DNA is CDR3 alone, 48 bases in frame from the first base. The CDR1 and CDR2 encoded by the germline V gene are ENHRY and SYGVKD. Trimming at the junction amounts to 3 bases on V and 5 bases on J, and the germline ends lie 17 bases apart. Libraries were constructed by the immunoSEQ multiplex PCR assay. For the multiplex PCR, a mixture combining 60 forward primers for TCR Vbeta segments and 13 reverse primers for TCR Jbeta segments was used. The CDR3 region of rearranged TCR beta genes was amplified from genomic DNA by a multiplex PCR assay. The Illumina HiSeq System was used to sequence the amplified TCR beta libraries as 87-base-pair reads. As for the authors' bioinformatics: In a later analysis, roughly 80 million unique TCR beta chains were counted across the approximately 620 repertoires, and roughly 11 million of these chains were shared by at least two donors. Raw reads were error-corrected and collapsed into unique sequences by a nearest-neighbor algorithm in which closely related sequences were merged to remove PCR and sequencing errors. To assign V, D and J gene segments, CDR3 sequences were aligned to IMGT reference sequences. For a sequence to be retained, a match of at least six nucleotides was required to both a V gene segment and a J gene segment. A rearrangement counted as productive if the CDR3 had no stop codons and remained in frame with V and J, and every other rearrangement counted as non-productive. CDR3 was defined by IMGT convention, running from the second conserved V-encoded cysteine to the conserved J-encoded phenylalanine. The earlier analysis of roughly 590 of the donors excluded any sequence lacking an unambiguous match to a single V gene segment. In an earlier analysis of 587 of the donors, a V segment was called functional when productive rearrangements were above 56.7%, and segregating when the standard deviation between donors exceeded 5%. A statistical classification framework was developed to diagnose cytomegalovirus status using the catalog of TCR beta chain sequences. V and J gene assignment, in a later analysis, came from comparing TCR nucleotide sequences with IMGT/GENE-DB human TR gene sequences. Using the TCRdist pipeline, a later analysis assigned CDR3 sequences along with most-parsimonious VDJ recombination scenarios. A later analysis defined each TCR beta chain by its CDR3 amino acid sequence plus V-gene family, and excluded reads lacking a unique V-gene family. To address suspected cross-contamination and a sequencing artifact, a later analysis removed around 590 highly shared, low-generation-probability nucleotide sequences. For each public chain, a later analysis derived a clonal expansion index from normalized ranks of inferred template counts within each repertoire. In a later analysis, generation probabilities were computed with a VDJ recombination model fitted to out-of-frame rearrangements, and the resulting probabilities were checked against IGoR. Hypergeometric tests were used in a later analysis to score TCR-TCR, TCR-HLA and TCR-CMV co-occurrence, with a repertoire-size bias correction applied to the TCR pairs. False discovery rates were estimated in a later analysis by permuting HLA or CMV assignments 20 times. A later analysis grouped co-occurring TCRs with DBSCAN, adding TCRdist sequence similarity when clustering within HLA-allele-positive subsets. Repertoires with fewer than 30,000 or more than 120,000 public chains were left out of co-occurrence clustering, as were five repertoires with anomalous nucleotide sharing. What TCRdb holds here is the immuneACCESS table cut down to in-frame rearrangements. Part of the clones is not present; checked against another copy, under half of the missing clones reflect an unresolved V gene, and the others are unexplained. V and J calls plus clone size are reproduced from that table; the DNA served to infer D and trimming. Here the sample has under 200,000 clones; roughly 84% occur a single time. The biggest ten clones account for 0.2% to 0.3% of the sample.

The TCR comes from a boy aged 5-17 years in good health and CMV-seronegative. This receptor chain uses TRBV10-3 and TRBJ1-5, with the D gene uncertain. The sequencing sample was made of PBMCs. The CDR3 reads CAISEQTTSPDQPQHF. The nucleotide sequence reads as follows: TGTGCCATCAGTGAACAGACAACCTCCCCCGATCAGCCCCAGCATTTT.